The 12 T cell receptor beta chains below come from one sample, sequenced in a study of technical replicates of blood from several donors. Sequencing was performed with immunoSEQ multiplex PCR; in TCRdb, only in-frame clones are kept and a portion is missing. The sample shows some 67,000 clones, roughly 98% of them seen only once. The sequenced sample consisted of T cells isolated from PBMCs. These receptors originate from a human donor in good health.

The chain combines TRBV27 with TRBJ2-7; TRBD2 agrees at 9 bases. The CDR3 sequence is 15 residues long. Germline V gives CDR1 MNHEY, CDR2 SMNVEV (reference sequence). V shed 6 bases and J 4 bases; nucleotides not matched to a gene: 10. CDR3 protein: CASSPFGGRAYEQYF. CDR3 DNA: TGTGCCAGCAGCCCCTTTGGCGGGAGGGCTTACGAGCAGTACTTC.

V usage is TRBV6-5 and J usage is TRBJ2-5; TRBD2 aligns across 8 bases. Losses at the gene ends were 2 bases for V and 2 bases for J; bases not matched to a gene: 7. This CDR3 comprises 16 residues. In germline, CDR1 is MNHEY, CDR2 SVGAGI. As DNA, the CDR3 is TGTGCCAGCAGTTACGTTCCGGGGGGGCTTCAAGAGACCCAGTACTTC. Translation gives CASSYVPGGLQETQYF.

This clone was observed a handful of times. The CDR3 sequence is CASSSLQGAKDEQYF. The CDR3 bases are TGTGCCAGTAGTTCCCTCCAGGGGGCCAAAGACGAGCAGTACTTC. The rearrangement links TRBV19 to TRBJ2-7; 8 bases are a match to TRBD1. The V gene's germline CDR1 is LNHDA and CDR2 SQIVND (reference sequence). The V gene end was trimmed by 5 bases and the J gene end by 5 bases; junction bases not matched to a gene: 11. The CDR3 runs 15 residues.

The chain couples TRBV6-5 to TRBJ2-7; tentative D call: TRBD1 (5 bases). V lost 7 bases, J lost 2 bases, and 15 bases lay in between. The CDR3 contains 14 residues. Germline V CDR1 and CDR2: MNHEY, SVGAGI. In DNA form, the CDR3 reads TGTGCCAGCAAGCACGAGGCAGGGCCCTACGAGCAGTACTTC. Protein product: CASKHEAGPYEQYF.

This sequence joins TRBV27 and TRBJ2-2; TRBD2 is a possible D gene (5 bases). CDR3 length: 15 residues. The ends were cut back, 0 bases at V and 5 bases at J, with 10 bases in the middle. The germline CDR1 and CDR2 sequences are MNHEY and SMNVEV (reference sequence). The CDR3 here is CASSLSTRGTGELFF. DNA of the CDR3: TGTGCCAGCAGTTTATCGACCCGGGGAACCGGGGAGCTGTTTTTT.

CDR3 coding DNA: TGTGCCAGTAGTATCCTATCTAGCGGGGGTCCGACAGATACGCAGTATTTT. It yields the protein CASSILSSGGPTDTQYF. The gene calls are TRBV19 and TRBJ2-3; 10 bases are shared with TRBD2. There are 17 residues in the CDR3. Trimming took 3 bases from V and 3 from J; bases not matched to a gene: 9. Germline-derived CDR1 and CDR2 are LNHDA and SQIVND (reference sequence). Variable domain in full (rest from reference TRBV19 and TRBJ2-3): DGGITQSPKYLFRKEGQNVTLSCEQNLNHDAMYWYRQDPGQGLRLIYYSQIVNDFQKGDIAEGYSVSREKKESFPLTVTSAQKNPTAFYLCASSILSSGGPTDTQYFGPGTRLTVL.

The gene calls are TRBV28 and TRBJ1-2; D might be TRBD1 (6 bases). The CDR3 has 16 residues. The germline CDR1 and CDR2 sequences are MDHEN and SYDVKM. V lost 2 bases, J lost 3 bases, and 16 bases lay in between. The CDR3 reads CASSLTGRDDYYGYTF. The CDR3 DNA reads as TGTGCCAGCAGTTTAACAGGGAGGGACGACTACTATGGCTACACCTTC.

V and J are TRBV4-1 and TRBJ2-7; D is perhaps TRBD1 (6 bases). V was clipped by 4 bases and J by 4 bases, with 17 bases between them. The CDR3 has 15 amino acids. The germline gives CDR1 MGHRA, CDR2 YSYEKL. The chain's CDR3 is CASSPLRGTGYEQYF. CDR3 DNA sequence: TGCGCCAGCAGCCCCCTAAGGGGTACAGGGTACGAGCAGTACTTC.

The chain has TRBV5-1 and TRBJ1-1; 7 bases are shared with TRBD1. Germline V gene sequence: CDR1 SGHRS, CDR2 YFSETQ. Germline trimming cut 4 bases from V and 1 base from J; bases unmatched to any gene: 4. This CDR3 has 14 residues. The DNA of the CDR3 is TGCGCCAGCAGCCGACAGGGCGGGAACACTGAAGCTTTCTTT. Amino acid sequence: CASSRQGGNTEAFF.

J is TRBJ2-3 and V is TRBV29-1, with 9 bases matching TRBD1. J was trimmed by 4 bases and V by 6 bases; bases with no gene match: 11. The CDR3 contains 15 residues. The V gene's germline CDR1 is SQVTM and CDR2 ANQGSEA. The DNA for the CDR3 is TGCAGCGTGGAACGCACAGGGGGCGGTTCAGATACGCAGTATTTT. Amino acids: CSVERTGGGSDTQYF.

Here the CDR3 reads CASSEYNEGGQRSEEQYF. The CDR3 bases are TGTGCCAGCAGTGAATATAATGAGGGGGGACAGCGGTCGGAGGAGCAGTACTTC. The chain is built from TRBV25-1 and TRBJ2-7, with TRBD1 as a possible D gene (7 bases). Trimming took 0 bases from V and 7 from J, leaving 25 bases between them. This CDR3 has 18 residues. Germline CDR1 and CDR2: MGHDK and SYGVNS.

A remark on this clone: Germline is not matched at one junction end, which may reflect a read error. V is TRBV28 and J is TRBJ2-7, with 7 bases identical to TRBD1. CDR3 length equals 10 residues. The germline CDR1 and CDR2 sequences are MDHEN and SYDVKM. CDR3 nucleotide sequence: TGTGCCAGTCCCGACAGGGTCGGCAACTTC. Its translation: CASPDRVGNF.